This TCR beta chain was recorded in a study of a mutant IDH1 vaccine in newly diagnosed glioma. Study-wide background: Vaccine administration was initiated 4-6 weeks following radiotherapy alone, or with temozolomide cycles. Patients had received radiotherapy, temozolomide, or both previously, most receiving both. Visits designated V12 and V13 were conducted at weeks 35 and 47, respectively.

Remarks on this clone: Its antigen is undetermined.

TCRdb keeps only in-frame clones here, not all; method: immunoSEQ multiplex PCR. Of fewer than 70,000 clones in the sample, roughly 86% were seen once. The time point denotes: week 35, safety follow-up. Vaccine doses each comprised 300 ug of mutant IDH1 20-mer peptide, with topical imiquimod. Across weeks 1, 3, 5, 7, 11, 15, 19 and 23, patients received a vaccination each time, eight in all. The CDR3 is 15 amino acids. Looked up from germline, CDR1 is SGHVS and CDR2 is FQNEAQ. V was pared by 0 bases and J by 2 bases, with 11 bases between. This clonotype was sampled from a man between 25 and 39 years old with glioma. This specimen was PBMCs, taken from a glioma patient whose treatment included an IDH1 peptide vaccine. The V and J genes are TRBV7-8 and TRBJ2-7; unclear D gene. The DNA of the CDR3 is TGTGCCAGCAGCTTAGCTGAGGTTCTCACCTACGAGCAGTACTTC. This translates into CASSLAEVLTYEQYF.